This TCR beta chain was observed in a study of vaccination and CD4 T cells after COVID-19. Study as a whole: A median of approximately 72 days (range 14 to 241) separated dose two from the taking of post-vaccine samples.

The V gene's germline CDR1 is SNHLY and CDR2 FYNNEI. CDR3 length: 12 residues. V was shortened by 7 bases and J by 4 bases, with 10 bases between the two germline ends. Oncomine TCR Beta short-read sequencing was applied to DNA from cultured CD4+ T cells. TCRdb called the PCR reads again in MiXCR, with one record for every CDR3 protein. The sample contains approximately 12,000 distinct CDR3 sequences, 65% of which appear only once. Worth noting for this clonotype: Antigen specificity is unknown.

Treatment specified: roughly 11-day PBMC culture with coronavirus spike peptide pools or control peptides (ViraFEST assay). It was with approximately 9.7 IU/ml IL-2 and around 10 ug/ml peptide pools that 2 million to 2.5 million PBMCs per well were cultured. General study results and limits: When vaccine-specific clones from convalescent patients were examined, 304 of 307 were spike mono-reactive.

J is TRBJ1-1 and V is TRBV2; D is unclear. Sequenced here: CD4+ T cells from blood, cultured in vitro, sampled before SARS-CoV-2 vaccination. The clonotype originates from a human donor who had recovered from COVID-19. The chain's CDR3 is CASTVIATEAFF. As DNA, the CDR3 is TGTGCCAGCACCGTGATAGCCACTGAAGCTTTCTTT.